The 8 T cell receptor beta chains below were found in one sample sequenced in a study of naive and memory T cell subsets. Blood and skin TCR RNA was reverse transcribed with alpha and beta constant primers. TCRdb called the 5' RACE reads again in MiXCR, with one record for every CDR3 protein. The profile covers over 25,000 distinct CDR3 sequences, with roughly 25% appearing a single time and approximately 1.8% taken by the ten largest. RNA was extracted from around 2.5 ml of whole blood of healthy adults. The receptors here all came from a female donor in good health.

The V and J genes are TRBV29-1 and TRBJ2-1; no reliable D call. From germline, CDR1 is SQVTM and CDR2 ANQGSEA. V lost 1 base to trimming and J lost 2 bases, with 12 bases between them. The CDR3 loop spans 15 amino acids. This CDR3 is CSVEVVSKAYNEQFF. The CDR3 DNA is TGCAGCGTTGAAGTAGTTTCAAAGGCCTACAATGAGCAGTTCTTC.

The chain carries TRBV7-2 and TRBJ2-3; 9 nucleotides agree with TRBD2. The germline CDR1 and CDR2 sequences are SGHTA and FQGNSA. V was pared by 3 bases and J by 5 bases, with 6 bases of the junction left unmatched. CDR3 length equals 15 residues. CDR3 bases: TGTGCCAGCAGCTTTTTCGCGGGAGGGGGAGATACGCAGTATTTT. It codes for CASSFFAGGGDTQYF.

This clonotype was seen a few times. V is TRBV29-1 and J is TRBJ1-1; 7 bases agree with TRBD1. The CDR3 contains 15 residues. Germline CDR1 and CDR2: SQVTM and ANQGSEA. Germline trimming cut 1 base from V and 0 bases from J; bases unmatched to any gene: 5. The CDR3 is CSVEVGGPVNTEAFF. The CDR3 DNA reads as TGCAGCGTTGAAGTAGGGGGCCCCGTGAACACTGAAGCTTTCTTT.

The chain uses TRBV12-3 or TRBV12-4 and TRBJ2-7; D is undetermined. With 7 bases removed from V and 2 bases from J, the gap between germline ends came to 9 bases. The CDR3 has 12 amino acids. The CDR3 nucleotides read TGTGCCAGCACGATATCCCCCTACGAGCAGTACTTC. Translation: CASTISPYEQYF.

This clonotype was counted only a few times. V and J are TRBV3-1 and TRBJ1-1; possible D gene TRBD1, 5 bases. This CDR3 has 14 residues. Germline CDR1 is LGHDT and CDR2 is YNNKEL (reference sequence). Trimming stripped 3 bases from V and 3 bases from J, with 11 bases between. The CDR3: CASSQGEWDTEAFF. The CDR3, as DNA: TGTGCCAGCAGCCAGGGGGAATGGGACACTGAAGCTTTCTTT.

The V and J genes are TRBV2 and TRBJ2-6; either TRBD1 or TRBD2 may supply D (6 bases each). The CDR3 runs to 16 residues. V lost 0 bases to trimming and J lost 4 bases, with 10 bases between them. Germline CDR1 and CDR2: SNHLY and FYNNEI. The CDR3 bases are TGTGCCAGCAGTGAAGCGCCGGGGGCCGGGGCCAACGTCCTGACTTTC. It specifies CASSEAPGAGANVLTF.

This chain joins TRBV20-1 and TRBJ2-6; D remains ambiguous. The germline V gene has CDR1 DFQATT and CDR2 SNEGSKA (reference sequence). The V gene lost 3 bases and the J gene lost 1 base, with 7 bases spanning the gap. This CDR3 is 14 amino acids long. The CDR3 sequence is CSARVLSGANVLTF. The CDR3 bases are TGCAGTGCTAGGGTTTTATCTGGGGCCAACGTCCTGACTTTC.

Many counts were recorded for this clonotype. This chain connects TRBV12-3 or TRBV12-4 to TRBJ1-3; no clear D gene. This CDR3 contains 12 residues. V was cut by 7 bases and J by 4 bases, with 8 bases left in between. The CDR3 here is CASMGSGNTIYF. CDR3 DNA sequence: TGTGCCAGCATGGGGTCCGGAAACACCATATATTTT.